Presented here are 28 T cell receptor beta chains from one specimen sequenced in a study of CD8 T cells in ankylosing spondylitis. In TCRdb, the 5' RACE reads were re-called with MiXCR into one record per CDR3 protein. The data hold 200,000 or so distinct CDR3 sequences, with roughly 13% observed a single time. The sequenced sample consisted of blood, either unsorted or a sorted T cell fraction (not recorded which). These receptors originate from a female donor with ankylosing spondylitis or in good health (not recorded which).

The rearrangement joins TRBV28 to TRBJ2-2; TRBD1 matches at 7 bases. CDR3 length equals 14 residues. Per germline, CDR1 MDHEN and CDR2 SYDVKM. The V gene end was trimmed by 4 bases and the J gene end by 3 bases; junction bases not matched to a gene: 2. As DNA, the CDR3 is TGTGCCAGCAGTTCCACAGGGGACACCGGGGAGCTGTTTTTT. Protein sequence: CASSSTGDTGELFF.

V usage is TRBV6-5 and J usage is TRBJ2-4, with 10 bases fitting TRBD2. With V trimmed by 2 bases and J by 0 bases, 4 bases remained unmatched. Germline V gives CDR1 MNHEY, CDR2 SVGAGI. This CDR3 comprises 17 residues. CDR3 amino acids: CASSYPKREGAKNIQYF. In DNA form, the CDR3 reads TGTGCCAGCAGTTACCCCAAGCGGGAGGGAGCCAAAAACATTCAGTACTTC.

Details on this clonotype: This may come from a read error, since a much larger clone is one base off. The J gene is TRBJ1-2, the V gene TRBV2, with unresolved D. Germline V gives CDR1 SNHLY, CDR2 FYNNEI. V was shortened by 4 bases and J by 3 bases, with 3 bases between the two germline ends. The CDR3 is 11 amino acids. The CDR3 DNA is TGTGCCAGCAGTGCGGACTATGGCTACACCTTC. Translation gives CASSADYGYTF.

Points on this clonotype: The junction does not match germline at one end; this may be a read error. The genes are TRBV30 and TRBJ2-1, with D perhaps TRBD1 or TRBD2 (5 bases each). There are 19 residues in the CDR3. The germline gives CDR1 GTSNPN, CDR2 SVGIG (reference sequence). The CDR3 nucleotides read TGTGCCTGGAGTAGGGTGGAATTGGGGCTAGCCCGCTCCTACAATAAGCAGTTCTTC. As protein: CAWSRVELGLARSYNKQFF. The full variable domain, completed using reference TRBV30 and TRBJ2-1, is SQTIHQWPATLVQPVGSPLSLECTVEGTSNPNLYWYRQAAGRGLQLLFYSVGIGQISSEVPQNLSASRPQDRQFILSSKKLLLSDSGFYLCAWSRVELGLARSYNKQFFGPGTRLTVL.

This clonotype was observed at least ten times. The chain recombines TRBV20-1 with TRBJ2-4; weak D call: TRBD1 (6 bases). This CDR3 has 17 residues. V was pared by 3 bases and J by 7 bases, with 25 bases between. CDR1 and CDR2 from the germline V gene are DFQATT and SNEGSKA (reference sequence). CDR3 region: CSASGRTALATNNIQYF. CDR3 sequence (DNA): TGCAGTGCTAGTGGCAGGACAGCTTTAGCCACGAACAACATTCAGTACTTC.

This sequence joins TRBV20-1 and TRBJ1-2; TRBD1 matches 8 bases. Per the germline V gene, CDR1 is DFQATT and CDR2 is SNEGSKA (reference sequence). The CDR3 covers 14 residues. Unmatched junction bases numbered 3, after V lost 2 bases and J lost 1 base. Written as DNA, the CDR3 is TGCAGTGCTAGACCTGGGACAGGTAACTATGGCTACACCTTC. Protein product: CSARPGTGNYGYTF.

This clonotype was recorded many times. This chain joins TRBV20-1 and TRBJ2-7; TRBD2 agrees at 7 bases. The germline gives CDR1 DFQATT, CDR2 SNEGSKA (reference sequence). CDR3 length equals 14 residues. V shed 0 bases and J 2 bases; nucleotides not matched to a gene: 4. CDR3 nucleotide sequence: TGCAGTGCTAGAGATGTGCGGGAGCCCTACGAGCAGTACTTC. Protein sequence: CSARDVREPYEQYF.

This clonotype was found many times. The chain joins TRBV6-5 to TRBJ2-4; no reliable D call. This CDR3 comprises 14 residues. Germline V gene lookup returns CDR1 MNHEY and CDR2 SVGAGI. V was clipped by 0 bases and J by 4 bases, with 7 bases between them. CDR3 region: CASSYSRGKNIQYF. CDR3 bases: TGTGCCAGCAGTTACTCCCGTGGTAAAAACATTCAGTACTTC.

This clonotype appeared a few times. The V and J genes are TRBV5-1 and TRBJ2-7; 15 positions match TRBD2. The CDR3 has 13 residues. Losses at the gene ends were 5 bases for V and 6 bases for J; bases not matched to a gene: 0. Germline loops: CDR1 SGHRS, CDR2 YFSETQ. CDR3 nucleotide sequence: TGCGCCAGCAGGGGACTAGCGGGAGGCGAGCAGTACTTC. Translated: CASRGLAGGEQYF.

In this sample, this clonotype turned up many times. The gene calls are TRBV4-3 and TRBJ2-7; D unclear. Trimming stripped 0 bases from V and 2 bases from J, with 8 bases between. CDR3 size: 14 residues. Germline V gene sequence: CDR1 LGHNA, CDR2 YSLEER. CDR3 sequence (DNA): TGCGCCAGCAGCCAAGATCGGGTAACCTACGAGCAGTACTTC. Amino acids: CASSQDRVTYEQYF.

This clonotype was counted ten times or more. The chain joins TRBV12-3 or TRBV12-4 to TRBJ2-7, with 8 bases matching TRBD2. The CDR3 spans 16 residues. The V gene end was trimmed by 5 bases and the J gene end by 2 bases; junction bases not matched to a gene: 11. The CDR3, as DNA: TGTGCCAGCAGTCCCCAGGGACTAGGAAGTACCTACGAGCAGTACTTC. Encoded protein: CASSPQGLGSTYEQYF.

V is TRBV19 and J is TRBJ2-5, with D possibly called TRBD1 or TRBD2 (5 bases each). This CDR3 spans 11 amino acids. The germline V gene has CDR1 LNHDA and CDR2 SQIVND (reference sequence). Between the trimmed V and J ends, which lost 2 bases and 12 bases, there was a span of 10 bases. The CDR3 nucleotides read TGTGCCAGTAGTATATTGGGACGGAAGTACTTC. This sequence encodes CASSILGRKYF.

This rearrangement joins TRBV3-1 to TRBJ1-5; D is unresolved. Trimming left V 4 bases short and J 4 bases short, with 11 bases between. The germline V gene encodes CDR1 LGHDT and CDR2 YNNKEL (reference sequence). CDR3 length equals 14 residues. CDR3 nucleotide sequence: TGTGCCAGCAGCCGTGGGGTGGGGAATCAGCCCCAGCATTTT. This translates into CASSRGVGNQPQHF.

This clonotype was detected many times. V is TRBV12-3 or TRBV12-4 and J is TRBJ1-5; D is perhaps TRBD1 (6 bases). The CDR3 totals 15 residues. Trimming stripped 7 bases from V and 1 base from J, with 14 bases between. For the CDR3, the DNA is TGTGCCAGCACACGCGTCGGGACAAGCAATCAGCCCCAGCATTTT. Amino acid sequence: CASTRVGTSNQPQHF.

This chain uses TRBV3-1 with TRBJ2-7; D unclear. Trimming took off 1 base at V and 2 bases at J, with 21 bases between the two ends. Germline V gene lookup returns CDR1 LGHDT and CDR2 YNNKEL (reference sequence). CDR3 length equals 18 residues. This chain's CDR3 is CASSQGRTVAMRAYEQYF. CDR3 coding DNA: TGTGCCAGCAGCCAAGGTAGGACGGTGGCGATGAGAGCCTACGAGCAGTACTTC.

This clonotype has a count of ten or more. The chain employs TRBV7-2 and TRBJ2-7; 7 bases map to TRBD2. The CDR3 length is 15 residues. Trimming took 2 bases from V and 7 from J; bases not matched to a gene: 11. Germline lookup yields CDR1 SGHTA and CDR2 FQGNSA. The CDR3 protein is CASSLSPGGFDEQYF. DNA for the CDR3: TGTGCCAGCAGCTTATCCCCCGGGGGGTTTGATGAGCAGTACTTC.

This clonotype was picked up many times. The chain employs TRBV6-2 or TRBV6-3 and TRBJ2-7; 7 bases align to TRBD2. From germline, CDR1 is MNHEY and CDR2 SVGEGT. This CDR3 contains 14 residues. Trimming removed 5 bases from V and 2 bases from J; junction bases left unmatched: 6. The DNA for the CDR3 is TGTGCCAGCAGTCTACTAGCGAGAGCCTACGAGCAGTACTTC. Encoded protein: CASSLLARAYEQYF.

V gene TRBV3-1 combines with J gene TRBJ2-1, with D unclear. Germline V lookup: CDR1 LGHDT, CDR2 YNNKEL (reference sequence). The CDR3 sequence is 12 residues long. Trimming left V 4 bases short and J 3 bases short, with 4 bases between. This CDR3 reads CASSPNYNEQFF. The DNA of the CDR3 is TGTGCCAGCAGCCCCAACTACAATGAGCAGTTCTTC.

This clonotype was observed a handful of times. This chain uses TRBV12-3 or TRBV12-4 with TRBJ2-1, with D possibly matching TRBD2 (5 bases). V was pared by 3 bases and J by 10 bases, with 16 bases between. The CDR3 is made up of 14 amino acids. The CDR3 DNA is TGTGCCAGCAGTTTCTCGACCCGGGGAGAAGAGCAGTTCTTC. The encoded protein is CASSFSTRGEEQFF.

This clonotype was detected many times. The chain employs TRBV28 and TRBJ2-3, with a tentative D call TRBD2 (6 bases). Between the trimmed V and J ends, which lost 4 bases and 4 bases, there was a span of 15 bases. The CDR3 consists of 15 residues. Germline CDR1 MDHEN, CDR2 SYDVKM. This chain's CDR3 is CASSSPAAGADTQYF. DNA of the CDR3: TGTGCCAGCAGTTCCCCGGCAGCGGGCGCAGATACGCAGTATTTT.

This clonotype was seen a single time. The J gene is TRBJ2-1, the V gene TRBV10-3; 8 bases fit TRBD2. The CDR3 extends over 13 amino acids. Trimming took 10 bases from V and 5 from J; bases not matched to a gene: 7. CDR1 is ENHRY and CDR2 is SYGVKD in the germline V gene. The CDR3 spells CASTSGPDNEQFF. For the CDR3, the DNA is TGTGCCAGTACTAGCGGCCCCGACAATGAGCAGTTCTTC.

The chain has TRBV5-6 and TRBJ2-7; 11 bases are a match to TRBD1. CDR1 is SGHDT and CDR2 is YYEEEE in the germline V gene. There are 14 residues in the CDR3. V was pared by 6 bases and J by 5 bases, with 7 bases of the junction left unmatched. DNA of the CDR3: TGTGCCAGCATGCGGACAGGGGGCTTCGACGAGCAGTACTTC. Its translation is CASMRTGGFDEQYF.

At least ten counts were recorded for this clonotype. The chain is built from TRBV27 and TRBJ2-3; D uncertain. This CDR3 is 14 amino acids long. Germline V CDR1 and CDR2: MNHEY, SMNVEV (reference sequence). Deletions cut 5 bases from V and 0 bases from J, with 9 bases between. The CDR3 protein is CASSPMTSTDTQYF. The CDR3 region has the DNA TGTGCCAGCAGTCCGATGACTAGCACAGATACGCAGTATTTT.

This clonotype occurred many times. V usage is TRBV7-2 and J usage is TRBJ2-7; 11 bases match TRBD2. With 1 base clipped from V and 8 bases from J, the junction kept 7 bases outside the gene matches. Per the germline V gene, CDR1 is SGHTA and CDR2 is FQGNSA. The CDR3 extends over 15 amino acids. CDR3 sequence: CASSLGVLAGAQQYF. The CDR3 region has the DNA TGTGCCAGCAGCTTAGGAGTACTAGCGGGAGCCCAGCAGTACTTC. Based on the CDR3 plus reference TRBV7-2 and TRBJ2-7, the full variable domain is GAGVSQSPSNKVTEKGKDVELRCDPISGHTALYWYRQSLGQGLEFLIYFQGNSAPDKSGLPSDRFSAERTGGSVSTLTIQRTQQEDSAVYLCASSLGVLAGAQQYFGPGTRLTVT.

This clonotype was counted at least ten times. The chain carries TRBV20-1 and TRBJ1-5; 8 positions match TRBD1. Germline CDR1 is DFQATT and CDR2 is SNEGSKA (reference sequence). The CDR3 extends over 14 amino acids. Trimming took 4 bases from V and 7 from J; bases not matched to a gene: 9. CDR3 sequence: CSAIQGALDQPQHF. DNA of the CDR3: TGCAGTGCTATTCAGGGGGCGCTTGACCAGCCCCAGCATTTT.

This chain connects TRBV20-1 to TRBJ1-1; TRBD1 agrees at 12 bases. The CDR3 covers 16 residues. V shed 6 bases and J 4 bases; nucleotides not matched to a gene: 12. Germline V gene lookup returns CDR1 DFQATT and CDR2 SNEGSKA (reference sequence). In DNA form, the CDR3 reads TGCAGTGCGCGGGGGACAGGGGGCGCGCTGGGCACTGAAGCTTTCTTT. As protein: CSARGTGGALGTEAFF.

There are a few counts of this clonotype. The chain has TRBV7-2 and TRBJ1-5; D remains ambiguous. CDR1 and CDR2 from the germline V gene are SGHTA and FQGNSA. The V end was cut by 3 bases, the J end by 2 bases, with 11 bases between. The CDR3 consists of 15 residues. The CDR3 reads CASSLVARGNQPQHF. CDR3 nucleotides: TGTGCCAGCAGCTTGGTGGCGAGGGGCAATCAGCCCCAGCATTTT.

The sample holds many counts of this clonotype. This chain uses TRBV5-6 with TRBJ1-4; 7 bases line up with TRBD1. Trimming removed 1 base from V and 8 bases from J; junction bases left unmatched: 5. The germline CDR1 and CDR2 sequences are SGHDT and YYEEEE. CDR3 length equals 14 residues. The CDR3 DNA is TGTGCCAGCAGCTTGAGGCAGGGGGAGGAAAAACTGTTTTTT. Translated, it gives CASSLRQGEEKLFF.